The 18 T cell receptor beta chains presented below share a single source sample, sequenced in a study of shared clonotypes between healthy human individuals. Terminally differentiated effector memory CD45RA+ cells were left out of the naive CD8 fraction, which was CD45RO-negative and positively selected for CCR7. Method: immunoSEQ multiplex PCR; TCRdb's copy keeps in-frame clones and lacks some. The sample consists of approximately 740,000 clones, about 91% of them appearing once. The sequenced material came from naive CD8+ T cells sorted from blood. These receptors were collected from a man younger than 40 in good health.

The chain links TRBV6-1 to TRBJ2-7; D is uncertain. Trimming took off 0 bases at V and 3 bases at J, with 9 bases between the two ends. The CDR3 has 14 residues. CDR1 is MNHNS, CDR2 SASEGT, per germline. The CDR3 loop is CASSEARSIYEQYF. The CDR3 DNA follows: TGTGCCAGCAGTGAAGCGCGGAGCATCTACGAGCAGTACTTC.

V and J are TRBV5-1 and TRBJ1-4, with TRBD1 identical over 7 bases. The CDR3 runs 14 residues. Germline loops: CDR1 SGHRS, CDR2 YFSETQ. V shed 5 bases and J 7 bases; nucleotides not matched to a gene: 8. The CDR3: CASRSEGASEKLFF. The DNA of the CDR3 is TGCGCCAGCAGGTCTGAGGGGGCGTCTGAAAAACTGTTTTTT.

The gene calls are TRBV2 and TRBJ1-1; D is unresolved. V shed 10 bases and J shed 0 bases, with 12 bases lying between them. CDR1 and CDR2 from the germline V gene are SNHLY and FYNNEI. The CDR3 has 13 amino acids. The CDR3 DNA reads as TGTGCCACTTCCTCTGCTCTGAACACTGAAGCTTTCTTT. Translation gives CATSSALNTEAFF. The full variable domain, completed using reference TRBV2 and TRBJ1-1, is EPEVTQTPSHQVTQMGQEVILRCVPISNHLYFYWYRQILGQKVEFLVSFYNNEISEKSEIFDDQFSVERPDGSNFTLKIRSTKLEDSAMYFCATSSALNTEAFFGQGTRLTVV.

This chain connects TRBV9 to TRBJ2-7; D is perhaps TRBD2 (5 bases). Germline V gene data show CDR1 as SGDLS and CDR2 as YYNGEE. Trimming stripped 4 bases from V and 5 bases from J, with 13 bases between. The CDR3 spans 13 residues. CDR3 protein: CASSRADPNEQYF. CDR3 DNA: TGTGCCAGCAGCAGAGCGGACCCTAACGAGCAGTACTTC.

The chain uses TRBV4-1 and TRBJ1-2; 7 nucleotides match TRBD1. There are 15 residues in the CDR3. Germline values: CDR1 MGHRA, CDR2 YSYEKL. Losses at the gene ends were 3 bases for V and 0 bases for J; bases not matched to a gene: 4. CDR3 region: CASSHDRDTNYGYTF. The DNA for the CDR3 is TGCGCCAGCAGCCACGACAGGGACACTAACTATGGCTACACCTTC.

V usage is TRBV7-9 and J usage is TRBJ2-7, with a weak D call TRBD1 (5 bases). Trimming pared 5 bases from V and 4 bases from J, leaving 27 bases between. The CDR3 is 18 amino acids. The germline V gene encodes CDR1 SEHNR and CDR2 FQNEAQ (reference sequence). CDR3 nucleotide sequence: TGTGCCAGCAGCACACAAACCCCTTGGGGCAGGCTTGGGTACGAGCAGTACTTC. Its protein product is CASSTQTPWGRLGYEQYF.

The rearrangement joins TRBV29-1 to TRBJ2-2; D gene uncertain. This CDR3 is built from 13 residues. The V end lost 5 bases, the J end lost 0 bases, and 7 bases lay between the germline ends. Germline assignment: CDR1 SQVTM and CDR2 ANQGSEA. CDR3 DNA sequence: TGCAGCGTTCCCATAGCGAACACCGGGGAGCTGTTTTTT. Translated: CSVPIANTGELFF.

This chain uses TRBV10-1 with TRBJ2-2; D is undetermined. The CDR3 loop spans 13 amino acids. Trimming removed 5 bases at V and 2 bases at J, with 6 bases between. From germline, CDR1 is WNHNN and CDR2 SYGVQD (reference sequence). The DNA for the CDR3 is TGCGCCAGCAGTCCTCTTAACACCGGGGAGCTGTTTTTT. Residues: CASSPLNTGELFF.

This chain uses TRBV21-1 with TRBJ1-1; the DNA was not used to check the table's D call, TRBD1. TRBV21-1 is flagged as a pseudogene. CDR3 length: 13 amino acids. This CDR3 is CASSGQKNTEAFF. For the CDR3, the DNA is TGTGCCAGCAGCGGACAGAAAAACACTGAAGCTTTCTTT.

This chain uses TRBV15 with TRBJ2-1, with D possibly called TRBD1 or TRBD2 (6 bases each). This CDR3 is 15 amino acids long. Germline CDR1 and CDR2: LNHNV and YYDKDF (reference sequence). V was pared by 9 bases and J by 6 bases, with 21 bases between. In DNA form, the CDR3 reads TGTGCCACGAGGGGGGAGGATCGGTTTATCAATGAGCAGTTCTTC. Translation: CATRGEDRFINEQFF. Drawing the rest from reference TRBV15 and TRBJ2-1, the complete variable domain is DAMVIQNPRYQVTQFGKPVTLSCSQTLNHNVMYWYQQKSSQAPKLLFHYYDKDFNNEADTPDNFQSRRPNTSFCFLDIRSPGLGDTAMYLCATRGEDRFINEQFFGPGTRLTVL.

V is TRBV7-9 and J is TRBJ1-2; 9 bases are shared with TRBD1. The CDR3 totals 15 residues. The germline V gene encodes CDR1 SEHNR and CDR2 FQNEAQ (reference sequence). With 4 bases clipped from V and 2 bases from J, the junction kept 5 bases outside the gene matches. Here the CDR3 reads CASSYGTGSNYGYTF. In DNA, the CDR3 is TGTGCCAGCAGCTATGGGACAGGGTCAAACTATGGCTACACCTTC.

This sequence joins TRBV7-9 and TRBJ2-1; 15 nucleotides agree with TRBD2. Trimming removed 5 bases from V and 12 bases from J; junction bases left unmatched: 14. The CDR3 is made up of 17 amino acids. Germline V CDR1 and CDR2: SEHNR, FQNEAQ (reference sequence). The CDR3 sequence is CASSVPGLAGGMIGQFF. CDR3 sequence (DNA): TGTGCCAGCAGCGTCCCGGGACTAGCGGGAGGAATGATCGGGCAGTTCTTC. Full variable domain (missing parts from reference TRBV7-9 and TRBJ2-1): DTGVSQNPRHKITKRGQNVTFRCDPISEHNRLYWYRQTLGQGPEFLTYFQNEAQLEKSRLLSDRFSAERPKGSFSTLEIQRTEQGDSAMYLCASSVPGLAGGMIGQFFGPGTRLTVL.

The count of this clone is one. This chain connects TRBV5-1 to TRBJ2-7, with D possibly TRBD2 on 5 matching bases. Germline V gene lookup returns CDR1 SGHRS and CDR2 YFSETQ. The CDR3 totals 14 residues. Trimming left V 4 bases short and J 5 bases short, with 16 bases between. The CDR3, as DNA: TGCGCCAGCAGCCCGGCAGCGGCCGCTGACGAGCAGTACTTC. Its translation is CASSPAAAADEQYF.

This clone was seen only once. V is TRBV19 and J is TRBJ2-7; 7 bases line up with TRBD2. Trimming removed 3 bases from V and 2 bases from J; junction bases left unmatched: 7. The CDR3 has 15 residues. CDR1 and CDR2 from the germline V gene are LNHDA and SQIVND (reference sequence). For the CDR3, the DNA is TGTGCCAGTAGTATCGGGAGCGGGGTACCCTACGAGCAGTACTTC. Translation gives CASSIGSGVPYEQYF.

V is TRBV11-2 and J is TRBJ1-4, with TRBD1 matching over 7 bases. J lost 2 bases, V lost 1 base, and 10 bases had no gene match. Germline loops: CDR1 SGHAT, CDR2 FQNNGV. This CDR3 region has 18 residues. The CDR3 is CASSLALWGGGTNEKLFF. The CDR3 DNA reads TGTGCCAGCAGCTTAGCTCTATGGGGAGGGGGCACTAATGAAAAACTGTTTTTT.

V and J are TRBV4-1 and TRBJ2-7; tentatively, D is TRBD2 (7 bases). The V gene's germline CDR1 is MGHRA and CDR2 YSYEKL. The V end was cut by 0 bases, the J end by 7 bases, with 19 bases between. The CDR3 loop spans 16 amino acids. CDR3 in amino acids: CASSQDLGGRAGEQYF. The CDR3 coding sequence is TGCGCCAGCAGCCAAGATCTAGGGGGGAGGGCCGGGGAGCAGTACTTC.

The J gene is TRBJ1-1, the V gene TRBV7-9; no definite D call. There are 17 residues in the CDR3. Germline lookup yields CDR1 SEHNR and CDR2 FQNEAQ (reference sequence). V was clipped by 1 base and J by 1 base, with 16 bases between them. The CDR3 loop reads CASSLGIELAGNTEAFF. The CDR3 bases are TGTGCCAGCAGCTTAGGAATCGAATTGGCAGGGAACACTGAAGCTTTCTTT.

The V and J genes are TRBV25-1 and TRBJ1-1; TRBD1 agrees at 8 bases. The ends lost 8 bases at V and 5 bases at J; junction bases unmatched: 4. There are 12 residues in the CDR3. The germline V gene has CDR1 MGHDK and CDR2 SYGVNS. The CDR3 reads CASDRGDTEAFF. The CDR3, as DNA: TGTGCCAGCGACAGGGGAGATACTGAAGCTTTCTTT. Full variable domain (remainder filled in from reference TRBV25-1 and TRBJ1-1): EADIYQTPRYLVIGTGKKITLECSQTMGHDKMYWYQQDPGMELHLIHYSYGVNSTEKGDLSSESTVSRIRTEHFPLTLESARPSHTSQYLCASDRGDTEAFFGQGTRLTVV.